Listed below are T cell receptor beta chains from one sample, sequenced in a study of siplizumab effects on memory and regulatory T cells. Only in-frame clones appear in the TCRdb table, and some are missing; sequencing was by immunoSEQ multiplex PCR. The sample lists approximately 110,000 clones; under 95% were seen once. The sample consisted of CD4+ T cells sorted from blood. The receptors stem from a human donor in good health. The CDR3 runs from the conserved cysteine through the conserved F or W. A D gene is named only where the DNA matches it firmly. Expanded clones get a size class; other rows say once, few or many, or leave the size out.

j_call: TRBJ1-1; v_call: TRBV11-2; d_call: TRBD1; clone_size: .; cdr3_aa: CASSLSRDRVRTEAFF; cdr3_nt: TGTGCCAGCAGCTTAAGCCGGGACAGGGTTCGCACTGAAGCTTTCTTT
j_call: TRBJ2-7; v_call: TRBV30; d_call: TRBD1; clone_size: .; cdr3_aa: CAWGNRGREQYF; cdr3_nt: TGTGCCTGGGGGAACAGGGGCCGCGAGCAGTACTTC
j_call: TRBJ1-2; v_call: TRBV9; d_call: .; clone_size: .; cdr3_aa: CASSQGRLGYGYTF; cdr3_nt: TGTGCCAGCAGCCAGGGACGGCTAGGGTATGGCTACACCTTC
j_call: TRBJ1-1; v_call: TRBV19; d_call: TRBD1; clone_size: few; cdr3_aa: CASRVQGQGAEAFF; cdr3_nt: TGTGCCAGTAGGGTCCAGGGACAGGGGGCTGAAGCTTTCTTT
j_call: TRBJ2-2; v_call: TRBV5-4; d_call: TRBD2; clone_size: .; cdr3_aa: CASSLPSGASNTGELFF; cdr3_nt: TGTGCCAGCAGCTTGCCTAGCGGAGCCTCGAACACCGGGGAGCTGTTTTTT
j_call: TRBJ2-3; v_call: TRBV5-1; d_call: TRBD1; clone_size: .; cdr3_aa: CASSNRDRGVTSTDTQYF; cdr3_nt: TGCGCCAGCAGCAACCGGGACAGGGGGGTAACTAGCACAGATACGCAGTATTTT
j_call: TRBJ2-2; v_call: TRBV30; d_call: TRBD2; clone_size: .; cdr3_aa: CAWSGLAGVTGELFF; cdr3_nt: TGTGCCTGGAGTGGGCTAGCGGGAGTCACCGGGGAGCTGTTTTTT
j_call: TRBJ1-6; v_call: TRBV5-8; d_call: TRBD1; clone_size: .; cdr3_aa: CASSGTVNSPLHF; cdr3_nt: TGTGCCAGCAGCGGGACAGTTAATTCACCCCTCCACTTT
j_call: TRBJ2-1; v_call: TRBV7-2; d_call: TRBD2; clone_size: .; cdr3_aa: CASSLVRLAGGFLGDEQFF; cdr3_nt: TGTGCCAGCAGCTTAGTAAGACTAGCGGGAGGTTTCCTTGGGGATGAGCAGTTCTTC
j_call: TRBJ2-2; v_call: TRBV12-5; d_call: TRBD2; clone_size: .; cdr3_aa: CASGLRIAGGPPNTGELFF; cdr3_nt: TGTGCTAGTGGTTTGCGGATAGCGGGTGGGCCCCCGAACACCGGGGAGCTGTTTTTT
j_call: TRBJ2-5; v_call: TRBV7-2; d_call: .; clone_size: .; cdr3_aa: CASSLSQGETQYF; cdr3_nt: TGTGCCAGCAGCTTAAGCCAGGGAGAGACCCAGTACTTC
j_call: TRBJ1-2; v_call: TRBV27; d_call: .; clone_size: .; cdr3_aa: CASSFTGNYGYTF; cdr3_nt: TGTGCCAGCAGTTTTACAGGGAACTATGGCTACACCTTC
j_call: TRBJ2-7; v_call: TRBV23-1; d_call: .; clone_size: .; cdr3_aa: CASRDTGAAYEQYF; cdr3_nt: TGCGCCAGCAGAGACACCGGGGCCGCCTACGAGCAGTACTTC
j_call: TRBJ2-4; v_call: TRBV6-1; d_call: TRBD2; clone_size: .; cdr3_aa: CASSARLAGGSADIQYF; cdr3_nt: TGTGCCAGCAGTGCCCGACTAGCGGGAGGGTCTGCGGACATTCAGTACTTC
j_call: TRBJ2-2; v_call: TRBV6-5; d_call: .; clone_size: once; cdr3_aa: CASRDPGPGGELFF; cdr3_nt: TGTGCCAGCAGGGACCCAGGCCCCGGCGGGGAGCTGTTTTTT
j_call: TRBJ2-5; v_call: TRBV2; d_call: TRBD2; clone_size: .; cdr3_aa: CASSGGTSGHQETQYF; cdr3_nt: TGTGCCAGCAGCGGGGGGACTAGCGGGCACCAAGAGACCCAGTACTTC
j_call: TRBJ1-5; v_call: TRBV30; d_call: .; clone_size: .; cdr3_aa: CAWSVGGDQPQHF; cdr3_nt: TGTGCCTGGAGTGTAGGGGGGGATCAGCCCCAGCATTTT
j_call: TRBJ2-2; v_call: TRBV5-1; d_call: .; clone_size: .; cdr3_aa: CASSVPKTNTGELFF; cdr3_nt: TGCGCCAGCAGCGTCCCCAAAACGAACACCGGGGAGCTGTTTTTT
j_call: TRBJ2-2; v_call: TRBV28; d_call: .; clone_size: .; cdr3_aa: CASSLTSKGTGELFF; cdr3_nt: TGTGCCAGCAGTTTAACTAGTAAGGGCACCGGGGAGCTGTTTTTT
j_call: TRBJ2-4; v_call: TRBV29-1; d_call: TRBD1; clone_size: few; cdr3_aa: CSVLQGRDIQYF; cdr3_nt: TGCAGCGTTTTACAGGGGAGAGACATTCAGTACTTC
j_call: TRBJ2-5; v_call: TRBV7-2; d_call: .; clone_size: .; cdr3_aa: CASSPFPRETQYF; cdr3_nt: TGTGCCAGCAGCCCGTTCCCCCGGGAGACCCAGTACTTC
j_call: TRBJ2-7; v_call: TRBV9; d_call: .; clone_size: .; cdr3_aa: CASSTGRGYEQYF; cdr3_nt: TGTGCCAGCAGCACGGGTAGAGGCTACGAGCAGTACTTC
j_call: TRBJ2-2; v_call: TRBV19; d_call: TRBD2; clone_size: .; cdr3_aa: CASSILASGSSTGELFF; cdr3_nt: TGTGCCAGTAGTATTCTTGCTAGCGGGAGCTCCACCGGGGAGCTGTTTTTT
j_call: TRBJ2-2; v_call: TRBV7-2; d_call: TRBD2; clone_size: .; cdr3_aa: CASSARLAGYNTGELFF; cdr3_nt: TGTGCCAGCAGCGCGCGACTAGCGGGATATAACACCGGGGAGCTGTTTTTT
j_call: TRBJ2-7; v_call: TRBV5-1; d_call: TRBD2; clone_size: .; cdr3_aa: CASSLAGLADEQYF; cdr3_nt: TGCGCCAGCAGCTTGGCGGGACTAGCAGACGAGCAGTACTTC
j_call: TRBJ1-2; v_call: TRBV7-8; d_call: .; clone_size: .; cdr3_aa: CASSPRMERGYGYTF; cdr3_nt: TGTGCCAGCAGCCCACGGATGGAGAGGGGATATGGCTACACCTTC
j_call: TRBJ2-3; v_call: TRBV30; d_call: TRBD2; clone_size: .; cdr3_aa: CAWSLAGAADTQYF; cdr3_nt: TGTGCCTGGAGTCTAGCGGGAGCGGCAGATACGCAGTATTTT
j_call: TRBJ1-3; v_call: TRBV7-9; d_call: .; clone_size: .; cdr3_aa: CASSPKIGDSRNTIYF; cdr3_nt: TGTGCCAGCAGCCCAAAAATAGGGGATTCTAGAAACACCATATATTTT
j_call: TRBJ2-5; v_call: TRBV4-2; d_call: TRBD2; clone_size: .; cdr3_aa: CASSQSGTSLETQYF; cdr3_nt: TGTGCCAGCAGCCAAAGTGGGACTAGCTTAGAGACCCAGTACTTC
j_call: TRBJ1-2; v_call: TRBV9; d_call: TRBD1; clone_size: .; cdr3_aa: CASSVGQGGYTF; cdr3_nt: TGTGCCAGCAGCGTCGGACAGGGCGGCTACACCTTC
j_call: TRBJ1-2; v_call: TRBV6-5; d_call: .; clone_size: .; cdr3_aa: CASSYRSNYGYTF; cdr3_nt: TGTGCCAGCAGTTACAGGTCTAACTATGGCTACACCTTC
j_call: TRBJ1-2; v_call: TRBV19; d_call: .; clone_size: .; cdr3_aa: CASSIGLNNYGYTF; cdr3_nt: TGTGCCAGTAGTATAGGTCTGAATAACTATGGCTACACCTTC
j_call: TRBJ1-2; v_call: TRBV18; d_call: .; clone_size: once; cdr3_aa: CASSPVSDRNYGYTF; cdr3_nt: TGTGCCAGCTCACCCGTGAGCGACAGGAACTATGGCTACACCTTC
j_call: TRBJ2-1; v_call: TRBV25-1; d_call: TRBD1; clone_size: .; cdr3_aa: CASRSKGQGYYNEQFF; cdr3_nt: TGTGCCAGCAGGTCCAAGGGACAGGGTTACTACAATGAGCAGTTCTTC
j_call: TRBJ1-6; v_call: TRBV7-3; d_call: TRBD1; clone_size: few; cdr3_aa: CASSPTGLGSPLHF; cdr3_nt: TGTGCCAGCAGCCCGACAGGGTTGGGTTCACCCCTCCACTTT
j_call: TRBJ2-2; v_call: TRBV5-4; d_call: .; clone_size: .; cdr3_aa: CASSSRGGGTGELFF; cdr3_nt: TGTGCCAGCAGTTCACGGGGAGGGGGCACCGGGGAGCTGTTTTTT
j_call: TRBJ1-6; v_call: TRBV11-3; d_call: .; clone_size: .; cdr3_aa: CASSDFGRSPLHF; cdr3_nt: TGTGCCAGCAGCGATTTTGGGCGCTCACCCCTCCACTTT
j_call: TRBJ1-1; v_call: TRBV7-2; d_call: .; clone_size: .; cdr3_aa: CASSLVQGRSEAFF; cdr3_nt: TGTGCCAGCAGCTTAGTCCAGGGAAGGTCAGAAGCTTTCTTT
j_call: TRBJ2-3; v_call: TRBV5-5; d_call: .; clone_size: .; cdr3_aa: CASSLRQSTDTQYF; cdr3_nt: TGTGCCAGCAGCTTACGACAGAGCACAGATACGCAGTATTTT
j_call: TRBJ1-2; v_call: TRBV20-1; d_call: .; clone_size: .; cdr3_aa: CSASGNYGYTF; cdr3_nt: TGCAGTGCTAGTGGTAACTATGGCTACACCTTC
j_call: TRBJ1-5; v_call: TRBV30; d_call: .; clone_size: .; cdr3_aa: CAWSVGGFQPQHF; cdr3_nt: TGTGCCTGGAGTGTTGGGGGCTTTCAGCCCCAGCATTTT
j_call: TRBJ2-7; v_call: TRBV27; d_call: TRBD1; clone_size: .; cdr3_aa: CASSYGQGTGEQYF; cdr3_nt: TGTGCCAGCAGCTACGGACAGGGAACGGGGGAGCAGTACTTC
j_call: TRBJ2-1; v_call: TRBV19; d_call: TRBD2; clone_size: .; cdr3_aa: CASSGTRGSEQFF; cdr3_nt: TGTGCCAGTAGCGGGACTAGAGGCTCTGAGCAGTTCTTC
j_call: TRBJ2-1; v_call: TRBV11-1; d_call: TRBD2; clone_size: .; cdr3_aa: CASSLEGTSGRRGNEQFF; cdr3_nt: TGTGCCAGCAGCTTAGAGGGGACTAGCGGGAGAAGGGGCAATGAGCAGTTCTTC
j_call: TRBJ2-1; v_call: TRBV11-3; d_call: TRBD1; clone_size: .; cdr3_aa: CASSLTGGYYNEQFF; cdr3_nt: TGTGCCAGCAGCTTAACAGGGGGTTACTACAATGAGCAGTTCTTC
j_call: TRBJ1-5; v_call: TRBV6-1; d_call: TRBD1; clone_size: .; cdr3_aa: CASSEQGANRNQPQHF; cdr3_nt: TGTGCCAGCAGTGAACAGGGGGCAAATCGCAATCAGCCCCAGCATTTT
j_call: TRBJ1-5; v_call: TRBV2; d_call: TRBD1; clone_size: .; cdr3_aa: CASRTGTENQPQHF; cdr3_nt: TGTGCCAGCAGGACCGGGACAGAAAATCAGCCCCAGCATTTT
j_call: TRBJ2-7; v_call: TRBV13; d_call: .; clone_size: .; cdr3_aa: CASSRGATYEQYF; cdr3_nt: TGTGCCAGCAGTAGGGGGGCAACCTACGAGCAGTACTTC
j_call: TRBJ1-3; v_call: TRBV9; d_call: .; clone_size: few; cdr3_aa: CASSVVAGSGNTIYF; cdr3_nt: TGTGCCAGCAGCGTAGTTGCAGGGTCAGGAAACACCATATATTTT
j_call: TRBJ2-7; v_call: TRBV9; d_call: .; clone_size: .; cdr3_aa: CASSFGVEGEQYF; cdr3_nt: TGTGCCAGCAGTTTCGGTGTAGAGGGCGAGCAGTACTTC
j_call: TRBJ2-7; v_call: TRBV6-1; d_call: .; clone_size: .; cdr3_aa: CASSVSITYEQYF; cdr3_nt: TGTGCCAGCAGTGTCTCTATCACCTACGAGCAGTACTTC
j_call: TRBJ1-2; v_call: TRBV13; d_call: .; clone_size: .; cdr3_aa: CASSSLREYGYTF; cdr3_nt: TGTGCCAGCAGCTCTCTCCGGGAATATGGCTACACCTTC
j_call: TRBJ2-3; v_call: TRBV19; d_call: TRBD2; clone_size: .; cdr3_aa: CASSIGLAGTDTQYF; cdr3_nt: TGTGCCAGTAGTATAGGTCTAGCGGGCACAGATACGCAGTATTTT
j_call: TRBJ2-4; v_call: TRBV19; d_call: .; clone_size: few; cdr3_aa: CASAGQSKNIQYF; cdr3_nt: TGTGCCAGCGCTGGACAGTCCAAAAACATTCAGTACTTC
j_call: TRBJ1-5; v_call: TRBV19; d_call: .; clone_size: .; cdr3_aa: CATEPGVTNQPQHF; cdr3_nt: TGTGCCACCGAACCGGGGGTCACAAATCAGCCCCAGCATTTT
j_call: TRBJ1-2; v_call: TRBV19; d_call: .; clone_size: .; cdr3_aa: CASSMSRVSLDGYTF; cdr3_nt: TGTGCCAGTAGTATGTCCAGGGTGTCTCTGGATGGCTACACCTTC
j_call: TRBJ2-5; v_call: TRBV7-7; d_call: TRBD2; clone_size: .; cdr3_aa: CASSLAGQGRETQYF; cdr3_nt: TGTGCTAGCAGCTTAGCGGGGCAGGGGAGAGAGACCCAGTACTTC
j_call: TRBJ2-7; v_call: TRBV19; d_call: TRBD1; clone_size: .; cdr3_aa: CASNSGTGGEQYF; cdr3_nt: TGTGCCAGCAACTCTGGGACAGGGGGCGAGCAGTACTTC
j_call: TRBJ2-1; v_call: TRBV5-1; d_call: .; clone_size: once; cdr3_aa: CASSLDQAGLNEQFF; cdr3_nt: TGCGCCAGCAGCTTGGATCAGGCCGGGCTAAATGAGCAGTTCTTC
j_call: TRBJ2-1; v_call: TRBV10-1; d_call: TRBD2; clone_size: .; cdr3_aa: CASSGPRGRTNNEQFF; cdr3_nt: TGCGCCAGCAGTGGGCCGCGCGGGAGGACGAACAATGAGCAGTTCTTC